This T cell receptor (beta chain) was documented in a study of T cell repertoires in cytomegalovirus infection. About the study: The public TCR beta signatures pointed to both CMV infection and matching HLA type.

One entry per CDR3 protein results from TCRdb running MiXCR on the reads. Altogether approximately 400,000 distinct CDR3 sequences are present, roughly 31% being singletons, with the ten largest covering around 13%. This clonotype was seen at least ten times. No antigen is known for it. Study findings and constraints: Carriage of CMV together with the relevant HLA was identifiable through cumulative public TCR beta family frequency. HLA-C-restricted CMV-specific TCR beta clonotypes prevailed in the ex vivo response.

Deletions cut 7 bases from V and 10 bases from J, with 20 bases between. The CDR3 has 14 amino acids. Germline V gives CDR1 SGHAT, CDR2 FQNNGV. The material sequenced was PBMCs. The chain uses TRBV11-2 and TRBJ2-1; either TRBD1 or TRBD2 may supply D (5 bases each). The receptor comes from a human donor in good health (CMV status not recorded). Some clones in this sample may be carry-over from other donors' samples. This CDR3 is CASTSGALPGEQFF. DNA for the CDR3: TGTGCCAGCACCTCCGGGGCCCTCCCCGGGGAGCAGTTCTTC.